This T cell receptor (beta chain) comes out of a study of human T cells and chemical hapten exposure. Study overall: Minor pooled library volume differences mainly drove per-sample TCR yield variation.

Original handling: Individual samples carried between roughly 20,000 and 690,600 TCRs, with 95,638 as the median. TCRdb reanalysed the RACE reads using MiXCR and keeps one entry per CDR3 protein. TCRdb, not the original authors, processed these V and J calls. The repertoire holds about 140,000 distinct CDR3 sequences, with about 12% as singletons. This clonotype was counted a few times. Time point reported: patch test 2, 6 weeks after DPC sensitization. As to treatment: therapeutic diphenylcyclopropenone sensitization with weekly scalp DPC. The CDR3 runs 15 residues. With 8 bases removed from V and 6 bases from J, the gap between germline ends came to 20 bases. CDR1 and CDR2 from the germline V gene are SNHLY and FYNNEI.

J is TRBJ2-1 and V is TRBV2, with D perhaps TRBD2 (5 bases). The TCR comes from a woman aged 45-60 years with alopecia areata. Some clones in this sample may be carry-over from other donors' samples. Sample: whole blood, taken in connection with sensitization to the hapten diphenylcyclopropenone (DPC). CDR3 coding DNA: TGTGCCAGCCTCCCGGAACTAGTGGCTCCCAATGAGCAGTTCTTC. Translating it yields CASLPELVAPNEQFF.